This T cell receptor beta chain is drawn from a study of early T cells in non-severe SARS-CoV-2 infection. Study-level findings and limits: Missing private and CD4 specificities, VDJdb matching favored anti-spike CD8 responses.

Unique molecular identifiers (one per individual cDNA molecule) were attached. TCRdb processed the 5' RACE reads anew with MiXCR; each CDR3 protein has one entry. Of tens of thousands of distinct CDR3 sequences listed, 6.1% are singletons. The length of the CDR3 is 16 residues. Trimming at V came to 6 bases and at J to 6 bases, leaving 16 bases not matched to a gene. Germline assignment: CDR1 MNHEY and CDR2 SVGAGI. This clonotype was recorded at least ten times. What it binds is not known. V is TRBV6-5 and J is TRBJ1-2, with TRBD1 matching 7 bases. The receptor comes from an adult who was a healthcare worker with PCR-confirmed SARS-CoV-2 infection or an uninfected control (not recorded which). Sequencing was carried out using whole blood. CDR3 region: CASRKGTASPQDGYTF. The CDR3 region has the DNA TGTGCCAGCAGGAAAGGGACAGCCTCTCCTCAGGATGGCTACACCTTC.